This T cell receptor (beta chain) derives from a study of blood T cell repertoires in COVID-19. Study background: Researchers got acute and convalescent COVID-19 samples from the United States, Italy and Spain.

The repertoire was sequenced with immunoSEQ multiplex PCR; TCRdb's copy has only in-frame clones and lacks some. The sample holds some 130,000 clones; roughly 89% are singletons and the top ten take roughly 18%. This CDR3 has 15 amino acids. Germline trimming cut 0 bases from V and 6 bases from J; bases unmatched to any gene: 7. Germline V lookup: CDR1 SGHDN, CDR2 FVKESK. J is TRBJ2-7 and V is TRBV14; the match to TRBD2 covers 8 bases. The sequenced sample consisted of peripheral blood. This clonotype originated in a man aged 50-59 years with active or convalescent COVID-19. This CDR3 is CASSQELGLVGEQYF. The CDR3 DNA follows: TGTGCCAGCAGCCAAGAATTGGGACTAGTAGGCGAGCAGTACTTC.